The 8 T cell receptor beta chains listed next were all sequenced from one sample in a study of PD-1 blockade in classical Hodgkin lymphoma. Time point: newly diagnosed, previously untreated cHL patient sample. Using immunoSEQ multiplex PCR, the repertoire was profiled, and TCRdb retains in-frame clones only, with some absent. The repertoire holds around 30,000 clones, with about nine tenths as singletons. The sample taken for sequencing was peripheral blood mononuclear cells (PBMCs). These receptors were collected from a human donor with classical Hodgkin lymphoma.

The gene calls are TRBV4-1 and TRBJ2-1; D uncertain. The CDR3 covers 13 residues. Trimming pared 6 bases from V and 7 bases from J, leaving 13 bases between. Germline V CDR1 and CDR2: MGHRA, YSYEKL. CDR3 residues: CASRDASSNEQFF. The CDR3 DNA reads TGCGCCAGCAGGGATGCTTCCTCGAATGAGCAGTTCTTC.

The chain is built from TRBV5-4 and TRBJ2-2, with a possible D match to TRBD2 (6 bases). The CDR3 runs to 16 residues. Germline lookup yields CDR1 SGHNT and CDR2 YYREEE (reference sequence). The ends were cut back, 0 bases at V and 3 bases at J, with 12 bases in the middle. The DNA for the CDR3 is TGTGCCAGCAGCTTGGACGGAGGGAAGTACACCGGGGAGCTGTTTTTT. This encodes CASSLDGGKYTGELFF.

The chain couples TRBV10-3 to TRBJ2-7, with 9 positions matching TRBD1. Germline V gene lookup returns CDR1 ENHRY and CDR2 SYGVKD. V dropped 6 bases and J dropped 4; count of bases not matched to a gene: 4. This CDR3 spans 13 amino acids. CDR3 loop: CAISADRGYEQYF. The CDR3 coding sequence is TGTGCCATCAGCGCGGACAGGGGTTACGAGCAGTACTTC.

J is TRBJ1-1 and V is TRBV7-2; no clear D. Per the germline V gene, CDR1 is SGHTA and CDR2 is FQGNSA. Trimming shortened V by 8 bases and J by 3 bases, and 16 bases separated the two germline ends. This CDR3 has 14 amino acids. DNA for the CDR3: TGTGCCAGCGAAGAGCTCCCCCGGGACACTGAAGCTTTCTTT. Its translation is CASEELPRDTEAFF.

The V call is TRBV4-3, the J call TRBJ1-2; no clear D gene. There are 15 residues in the CDR3. Per germline, CDR1 LGHNA and CDR2 YSLEER. Trimming cost V 3 bases and J 0 bases, with 11 bases left between them. In nucleotides, the CDR3 is TGCGCCAGCAGCCAGGAGGCCGGGACTAACTATGGCTACACCTTC. It is translated as CASSQEAGTNYGYTF.

The chain is built from TRBV10-1 and TRBJ2-1; 8 bases are shared with TRBD2. The CDR3 is 14 amino acids. V shed 4 bases and J 7 bases; nucleotides not matched to a gene: 6. Germline values: CDR1 WNHNN, CDR2 SYGVQD (reference sequence). The CDR3 loop reads CASSAGTSLNEQFF. The CDR3 nucleotides read TGCGCCAGCAGTGCCGGGACTAGTCTGAATGAGCAGTTCTTC.

This clone was counted between two and nine times. The V call is TRBV6-1, the J call TRBJ2-7; 11 nucleotides align to TRBD1. V shed 6 bases and J 3 bases; nucleotides not matched to a gene: 4. Germline V gene lookup returns CDR1 MNHNS and CDR2 SASEGT. The CDR3 length is 14 residues. The CDR3 nucleotides read TGTGCCAGCAGGGGACAGGGGGGAGTCTACGAGCAGTACTTC. It yields the protein CASRGQGGVYEQYF.

The chain links TRBV20-1 to TRBJ1-4; D is undetermined. V was trimmed by 6 bases and J by 8 bases, leaving 10 bases between them. Germline values: CDR1 DFQATT, CDR2 SNEGSKA (reference sequence). The CDR3 has 11 amino acids. As DNA, the CDR3 is TGCAGTGCCGCCGATAGAGAAAAACTGTTTTTT. Translation gives CSAADREKLFF.